The T cell receptor beta chain under discussion was sequenced for a study of tumor-infiltrating lymphocytes in glioblastoma multiforme listed by TCRdb under 2017. As for the study more broadly: To find out whether intratumoral genomic heterogeneity fosters TIL diversity, the study jointly investigated somatic mutations, TIL diversity and immune response activity.

A modified ARM-PCR protocol with multiple V-beta primers and a C-beta primer was used to build TCRB libraries from RNA via three nested multiplex PCR rounds. ProtoScript II Reverse Transcriptase and a C-beta primer were used to synthesize TCRB-specific cDNA from 0.4 to 0.6 ug total RNA. For the TCRB libraries, no unique molecular identifiers were described. In the third PCR, barcodes and adapters were added over around 25 cycles using Deep VentR (exo-) polymerase, and bands of 250-500 bp were then gel purified. TCRB libraries were sequenced with 250 bp paired-end reads on an Illumina HiSeq 2500. In the authors' own workflow: The reads were cleaned with Trimmomatic, merged with FLASH and assigned V, D and J segments with MiGEC before being analyzed in VDJtools. Repertoire diversity was measured using the Shannon-Wiener diversity index, which was calculated with VDJtools. TCRdb reanalyzed the raw reads on its own, using fastp at Q25 for trimming and MiXCR for clone calling, and kept in-frame beta chains. Rows are combined by CDR3 protein, so each entry shows the most common genes and DNA. TCRdb's processing, not the authors', yielded these V and J calls. In this sample the table shows some 15,000 distinct CDR3 sequences, 65% to 85% of which occur a single time. The leading ten clones occupy more than 30% of the sample.

On this clonotype: No antigen is known for it. Base qualities are missing; no much larger clone stands one base away.

Overall results and qualifications from the work: Clone frequencies may be distorted by RNA-based TCR sequencing because unequal numbers of TCR transcripts are carried by T cells. Generalizability was limited because only one glioblastoma patient was included in the TCR and somatic mutation analysis. The authors noted that sorting T cells into functional subsets, which was not done in this study, would be a future improvement.

Counted from cysteine to phenylalanine, this CDR3 has 12 amino acids. Here the CDR3 DNA is all that survives: 36 bases in frame from base 1. A distance of 16 bases separates the germline ends of V and J, which lose 5 bases and 15 bases respectively. The AllPrep DNA/RNA mini kit was used to purify genomic DNA and total RNA at the same time from each of the approximately nine tumor samples. Every RNA sample had an OD 260/280 ratio above 1.9 and an RNA integrity number above 6.5. Material for sequencing was brain tumor tissue. The V gene is TRBV12-3 or TRBV12-4 and the J gene is TRBJ1-4, with the D gene not clear enough to name. The receptor was derived from a male donor with glioblastoma. CDR3 sequence: CASSPRGLMMFF. The base sequence is TGTGCCAGCAGTCCTAGAGGTTTAATGATGTTTTTT.